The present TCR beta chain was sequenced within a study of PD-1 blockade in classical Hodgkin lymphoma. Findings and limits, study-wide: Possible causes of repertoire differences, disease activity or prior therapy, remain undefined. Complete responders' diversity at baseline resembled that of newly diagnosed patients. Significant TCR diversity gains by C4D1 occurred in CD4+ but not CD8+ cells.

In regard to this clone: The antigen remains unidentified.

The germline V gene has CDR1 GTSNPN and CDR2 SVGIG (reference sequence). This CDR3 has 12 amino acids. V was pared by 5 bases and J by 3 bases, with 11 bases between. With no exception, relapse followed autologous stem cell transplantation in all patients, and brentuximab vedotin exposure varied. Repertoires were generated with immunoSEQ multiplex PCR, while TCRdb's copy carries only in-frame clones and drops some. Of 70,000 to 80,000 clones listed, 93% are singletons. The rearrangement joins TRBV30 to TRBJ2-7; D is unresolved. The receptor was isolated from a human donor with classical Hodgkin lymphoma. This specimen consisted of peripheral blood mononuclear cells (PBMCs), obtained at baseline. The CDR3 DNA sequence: TGTGCCTGGTTGAAGGGTGGCTACGAGCAGTACTTC. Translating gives CAWLKGGYEQYF.